A selection of T cell receptor beta chains follows, all from one sample in a study of Ad26.COV2.S vaccination and SARS-CoV-2 variants. Only in-frame clones appear in the TCRdb table, and some are missing; sequencing was by immunoSEQ multiplex PCR. The profile covers about 400,000 clones, with approximately 91% appearing a single time and about 1.9% taken by the ten largest. The sample in question was peripheral blood, obtained in a trial of Ad26.COV2.S vaccine versus placebo. Every receptor here comes from a person aged 18-65 years who received the Ad26.COV2.S COVID-19 vaccine or a placebo. The CDR3 runs from the conserved cysteine through the conserved F or W.

V gene	J gene	CDR3 protein
TRBV2	TRBJ1-4	CASSPQGTNEKLFF
TRBV10-3	TRBJ2-7	CAISADSSSYEQYF
TRBV28	TRBJ1-4	CASSLFLGGRWEKLFF
TRBV28	TRBJ2-7	CASSISQSDEQYF
TRBV5-1	TRBJ2-1	CASRPGLAGVPSSYNEQFF
TRBV5-1	TRBJ1-2	CASSLGDRGLNGYTF
TRBV5-6	TRBJ1-1	CASSRIGTVNTEAFF
TRBV6-1	TRBJ2-1	CASSAAGALYNEQFF
TRBV4-2	TRBJ1-4	CASSQANRANEKLFF
TRBV6-5	TRBJ2-1	CASSQLSGRQDEQFF
TRBV30	TRBJ2-4	CAWSLGTVAKNIQYF
TRBV6-2/TRBV6-3	TRBJ2-1	CASCSRGRNLYEQFF
TRBV4-1	TRBJ2-7	CASSQDFGFDEQYF
TRBV30	TRBJ1-5	CAWSQTGGNQPQHF
TRBV7-8	TRBJ2-3	CASSLEGRTSDTDTQYF
TRBV3-1/TRBV3-2	TRBJ2-3	CASSQVTTSGTQYF
TRBV5-6	TRBJ2-3	CASSLEASLGTDTQYF
TRBV3-1/TRBV3-2	TRBJ2-7	CASSLRGYSYEQYF
TRBV11-2	TRBJ1-1	CASSSYGLSTEAFF
TRBV15	TRBJ2-7	CATSNLREGSYEQYF
TRBV12-3/TRBV12-4	TRBJ2-1	CASSFLHEQFF
TRBV7-9	TRBJ2-6	CASSSTGANVLTF
TRBV12-3/TRBV12-4	TRBJ1-1	CASSHRGNTEAFF
TRBV14	TRBJ1-1	CASSHGQGGTEAFF
TRBV7-3	TRBJ2-2	CASSLGGQTGELFF
TRBV4-1	TRBJ2-1	CASSLGGWSGEQFF
TRBV7-9	TRBJ2-5	CASSLVADSQETQYF
TRBV2	TRBJ1-2	CASSLAGKTYGYTF
TRBV5-1	TRBJ2-1	CASSLASTPDEQFF
TRBV18	TRBJ1-5	CASSPNKNQPQHF
TRBV28	TRBJ1-4	CASSNGQSKNEKLFF
TRBV30	TRBJ2-1	CAWSPPPRLAVYNEQFF
TRBV7-9	TRBJ1-1	CASSLELAFF
TRBV10-2	TRBJ2-1	CASSETGLAKGNEQFF
TRBV7-9	TRBJ2-3	CASSLDGSWSTDTQYF
TRBV11-3	TRBJ2-1	CASSRSGAVGGEQFF
TRBV30	TRBJ2-1	CAWTPGHNEQFF
TRBV28	TRBJ2-5	CASSLYWGQGAETQYF